This TCR beta chain comes out of a study of regulatory T cells in long-lasting Graves disease. For the study at large: Antithyroid drug use was under 3 months in newly diagnosed Graves' patients. Study-level findings and limits: Persistent disease exhibited a predilection for TRBV28, TRBJ1-2 and TRBJ2-5.

Time point here: newly diagnosed GD, antithyroid drugs for less than 3 months. The TCR library was made from RNA that had been extracted from PBMCs in TRIzol. Construction of TCR beta libraries relied on iRepertoire HTBI primers and on Arm-PCR targeting CDR3 regions. TCRdb reanalysed the multiplex PCR reads using MiXCR and keeps one entry per CDR3 protein. The table shows some 500,000 distinct CDR3 sequences, with less than 15% occurring only once. The V end lost 4 bases, the J end lost 6 bases, and 22 bases lay between the germline ends. CDR3 size: 16 residues. Germline V gene data show CDR1 as LNHDA and CDR2 as SQIVND (reference sequence). This clonotype has ten or more counts. Its target is unknown. These records were also assigned to another study, of T cells in Graves' hyperthyroidism and ophthalmopathy. In that study: An initial round of RT-PCR targeting the TCR CDR3 relied on the HTBI primer set.

The sequencing used peripheral blood mononuclear cells (PBMCs), collected at new diagnosis, from a patient treated with antithyroid drugs. This TCR was sampled from a man aged 30-40 years with Graves disease. The gene calls are TRBV19 and TRBJ2-7; tentatively, D is TRBD2 (5 bases). CDR3 loop: CASSKRPVLRGSEQYF. Written as DNA, the CDR3 is TGTGCCAGTAGTAAGCGGCCAGTGCTGCGAGGGAGCGAGCAGTACTTC.